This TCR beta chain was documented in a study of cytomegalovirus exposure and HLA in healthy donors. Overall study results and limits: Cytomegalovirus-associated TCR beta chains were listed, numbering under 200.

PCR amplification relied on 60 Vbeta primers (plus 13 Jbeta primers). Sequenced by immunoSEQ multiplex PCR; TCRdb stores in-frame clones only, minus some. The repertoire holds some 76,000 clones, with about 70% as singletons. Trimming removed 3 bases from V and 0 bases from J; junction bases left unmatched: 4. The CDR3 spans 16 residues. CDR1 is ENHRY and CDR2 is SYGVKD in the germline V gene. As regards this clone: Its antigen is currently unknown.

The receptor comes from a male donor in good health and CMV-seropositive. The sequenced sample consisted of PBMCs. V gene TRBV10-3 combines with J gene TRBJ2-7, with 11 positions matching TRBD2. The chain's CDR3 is CAISDSGTSGSYEQYF. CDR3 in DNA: TGTGCCATCAGTGACTCCGGGACTAGCGGCTCCTACGAGCAGTACTTC.